This TCR beta chain originates from a study of blood T cell repertoires in COVID-19. V was shortened by 6 bases and J by 8 bases, with 23 bases between the two germline ends. The CDR3 loop spans 16 amino acids. The V gene's germline CDR1 is MRHNA and CDR2 SNTAGT. Sequencing used immunoSEQ multiplex PCR; TCRdb keeps in-frame clones, though not all of them. This table holds about 230,000 clones, roughly nine tenths found once. This sequence was found in a woman aged 50 to 65 in a cohort exposed to, infected with or recovered from COVID-19 (not recorded which). The specimen sequenced was PBMCs or T cells enriched from blood (not recorded which). This chain uses TRBV6-4 with TRBJ2-1, with D possibly TRBD2 on 7 matching bases. In nucleotides, the CDR3 is TGTGCCAGCAGCGAAAAGGGGGGGGGCGCCGGGGATGAGCAGTTCTTC. Its translation is CASSEKGGGAGDEQFF.